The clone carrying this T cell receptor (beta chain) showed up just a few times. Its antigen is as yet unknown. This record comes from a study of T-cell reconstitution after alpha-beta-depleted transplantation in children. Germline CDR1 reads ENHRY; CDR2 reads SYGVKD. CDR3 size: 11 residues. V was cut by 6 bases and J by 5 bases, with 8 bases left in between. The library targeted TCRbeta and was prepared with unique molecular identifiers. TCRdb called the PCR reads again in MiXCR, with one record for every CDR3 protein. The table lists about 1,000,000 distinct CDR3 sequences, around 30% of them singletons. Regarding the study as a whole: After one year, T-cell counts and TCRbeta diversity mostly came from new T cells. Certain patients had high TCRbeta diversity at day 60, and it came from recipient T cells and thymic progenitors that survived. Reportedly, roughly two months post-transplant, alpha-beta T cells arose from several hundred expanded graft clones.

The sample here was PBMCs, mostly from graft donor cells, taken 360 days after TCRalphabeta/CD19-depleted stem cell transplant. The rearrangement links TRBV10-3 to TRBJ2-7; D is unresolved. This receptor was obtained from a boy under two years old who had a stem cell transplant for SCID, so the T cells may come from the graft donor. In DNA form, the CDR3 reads TGTGCCATCAGGGATGGAGACGAGCAGTACTTC. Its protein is CAIRDGDEQYF.